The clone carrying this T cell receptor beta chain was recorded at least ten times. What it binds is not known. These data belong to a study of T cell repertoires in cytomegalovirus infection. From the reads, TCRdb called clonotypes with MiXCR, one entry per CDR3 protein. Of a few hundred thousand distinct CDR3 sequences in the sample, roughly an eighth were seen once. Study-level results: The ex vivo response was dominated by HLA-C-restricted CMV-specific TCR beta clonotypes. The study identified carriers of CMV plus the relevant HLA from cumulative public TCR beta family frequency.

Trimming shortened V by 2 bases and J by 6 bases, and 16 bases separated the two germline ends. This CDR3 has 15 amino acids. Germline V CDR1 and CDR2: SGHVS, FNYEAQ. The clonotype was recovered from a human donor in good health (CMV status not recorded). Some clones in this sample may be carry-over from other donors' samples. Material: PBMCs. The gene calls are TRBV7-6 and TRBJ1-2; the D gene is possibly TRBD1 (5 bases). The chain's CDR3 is CASSLRTDGGDGYTF. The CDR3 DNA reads TGTGCCAGCAGCTTACGTACAGATGGAGGGGATGGCTACACCTTC.